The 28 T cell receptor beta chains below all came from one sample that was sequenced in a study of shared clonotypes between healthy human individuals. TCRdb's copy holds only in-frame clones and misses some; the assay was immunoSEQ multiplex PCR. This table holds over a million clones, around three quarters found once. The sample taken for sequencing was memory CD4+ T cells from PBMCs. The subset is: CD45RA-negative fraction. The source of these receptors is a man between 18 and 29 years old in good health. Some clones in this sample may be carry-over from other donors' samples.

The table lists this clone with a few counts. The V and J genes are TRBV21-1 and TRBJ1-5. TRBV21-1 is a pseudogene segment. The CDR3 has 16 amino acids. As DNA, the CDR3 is TGTGCCAGCAGCACGAGGGAGGGAGGGGGCGACCGGCCCCAGCATTTT. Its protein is CASSTREGGGDRPQHF.

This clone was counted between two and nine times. CDR3 amino acids: CSVWGNGYTF. In nucleotides, the CDR3 is TGCAGCGTTTGGGGAAACGGCTACACCTTC. The chain carries TRBV29-1 and TRBJ1-2; the D is unclear. The V and J ends lost 5 bases and 8 bases respectively, with 9 bases between them. CDR1 and CDR2 (germline): SQVTM, ANQGSEA. The CDR3 spans 10 residues.

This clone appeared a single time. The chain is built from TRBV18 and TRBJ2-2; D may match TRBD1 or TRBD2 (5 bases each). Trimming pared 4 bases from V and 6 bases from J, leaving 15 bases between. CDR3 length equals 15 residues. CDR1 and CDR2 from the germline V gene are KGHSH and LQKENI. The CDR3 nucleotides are TGTGCCAGCTCACGGGACCAATCGCCCGCCGGGGAGCTGTTTTTT. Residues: CASSRDQSPAGELFF. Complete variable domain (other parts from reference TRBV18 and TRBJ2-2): NAGVMQNPRHLVRRRGQEARLRCSPMKGHSHVYWYRQLPEEGLKFMVYLQKENIIDESGMPKERFSAEFPKEGPSILRIQQVVRGDSAAYFCASSRDQSPAGELFFGEGSRLTVL.

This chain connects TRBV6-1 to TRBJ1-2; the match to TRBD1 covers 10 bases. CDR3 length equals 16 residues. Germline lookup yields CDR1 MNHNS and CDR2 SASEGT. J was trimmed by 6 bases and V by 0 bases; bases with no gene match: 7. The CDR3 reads CASSEAMDRGWNGYTF. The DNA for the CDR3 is TGTGCCAGCAGTGAAGCAATGGACAGGGGGTGGAATGGCTACACCTTC.

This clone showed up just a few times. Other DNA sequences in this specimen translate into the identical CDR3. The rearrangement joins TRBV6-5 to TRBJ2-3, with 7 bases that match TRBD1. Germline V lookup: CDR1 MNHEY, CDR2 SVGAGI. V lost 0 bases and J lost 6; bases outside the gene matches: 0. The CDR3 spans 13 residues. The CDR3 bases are TGTGCCAGCAGTTACTCCAGGGGGGATACGCAGTATTTT. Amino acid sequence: CASSYSRGDTQYF.

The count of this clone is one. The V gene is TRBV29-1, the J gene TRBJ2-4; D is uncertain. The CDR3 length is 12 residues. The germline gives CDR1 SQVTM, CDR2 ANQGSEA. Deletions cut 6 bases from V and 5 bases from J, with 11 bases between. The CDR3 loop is CSVTRGENIQYF. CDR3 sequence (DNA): TGCAGCGTCACCCGTGGGGAAAACATTCAGTACTTC.

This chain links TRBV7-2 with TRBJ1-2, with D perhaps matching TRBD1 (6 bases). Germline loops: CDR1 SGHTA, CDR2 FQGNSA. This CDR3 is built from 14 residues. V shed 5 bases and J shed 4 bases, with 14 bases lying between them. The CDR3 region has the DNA TGTGCCAGCAGCCCGGACAGCAACACCTATGGCTACACCTTC. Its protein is CASSPDSNTYGYTF.

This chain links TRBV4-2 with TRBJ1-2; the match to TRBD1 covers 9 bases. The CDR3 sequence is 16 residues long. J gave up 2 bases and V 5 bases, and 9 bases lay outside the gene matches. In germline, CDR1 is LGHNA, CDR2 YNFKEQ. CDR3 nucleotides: TGTGCCAGCAGCTTGGGTTCGGGACAGGGCAACTATGGCTACACCTTC. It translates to CASSLGSGQGNYGYTF.

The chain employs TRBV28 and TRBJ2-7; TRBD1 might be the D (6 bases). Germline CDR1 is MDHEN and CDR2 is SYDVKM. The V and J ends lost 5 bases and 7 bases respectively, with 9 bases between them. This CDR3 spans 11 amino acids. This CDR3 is CASSIDREQYF. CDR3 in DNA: TGTGCCAGCAGTATAGACAGGGAGCAGTACTTC.

Here the CDR3 DNA reads TGTGCCAGCAGTTTTAGACAGGGCCTGCAGTACTTC. Encoded protein: CASSFRQGLQYF. V usage is TRBV28 and J usage is TRBJ2-7; the match to TRBD1 covers 7 bases. The V segment lost 3 bases and the J segment 9 bases; nucleotides outside the gene matches: 5. CDR3 length: 12 residues. CDR1 and CDR2 (germline): MDHEN, SYDVKM.

The CDR3 is CASGGADTLSSYEQYF. The CDR3 nucleotides read TGTGCCAGCGGTGGGGCGGACACCCTGAGCTCCTACGAGCAGTACTTC. The rearrangement uses TRBV28 and TRBJ2-7; TRBD1 might be the D (5 bases). The germline V gene has CDR1 MDHEN and CDR2 SYDVKM. This CDR3 is built from 16 residues. Trimming removed 8 bases at V and 0 bases at J, with 20 bases between. Full variable domain (rest looked up from reference TRBV28 and TRBJ2-7): DVKVTQSSRYLVKRTGEKVFLECVQDMDHENMFWYRQDPGLGLRLIYFSYDVKMKEKGDIPEGYSVSREKKERFSLILESASTNQTSMYLCASGGADTLSSYEQYFGPGTRLTVT.

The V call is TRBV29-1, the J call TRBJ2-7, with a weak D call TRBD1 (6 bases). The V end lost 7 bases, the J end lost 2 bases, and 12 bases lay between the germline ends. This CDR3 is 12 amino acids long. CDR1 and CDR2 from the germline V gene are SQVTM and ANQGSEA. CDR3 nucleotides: TGCAGCGCAAGGGACAAACCCTACGAGCAGTACTTC. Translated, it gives CSARDKPYEQYF.

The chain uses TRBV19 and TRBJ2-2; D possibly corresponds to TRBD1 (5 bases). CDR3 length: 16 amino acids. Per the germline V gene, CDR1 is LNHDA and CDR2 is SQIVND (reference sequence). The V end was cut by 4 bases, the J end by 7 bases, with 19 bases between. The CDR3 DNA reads TGTGCCAGTAGTACTCACCGAAGCAGGGTTGGCGGGGAGCTGTTTTTT. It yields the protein CASSTHRSRVGGELFF.

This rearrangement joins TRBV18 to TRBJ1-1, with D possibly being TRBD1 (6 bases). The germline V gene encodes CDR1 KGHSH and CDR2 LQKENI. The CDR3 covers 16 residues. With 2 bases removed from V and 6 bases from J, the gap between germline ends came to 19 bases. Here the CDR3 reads CASSPGRDTGFAEAFF. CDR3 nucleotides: TGTGCCAGCTCACCAGGTAGGGACACAGGATTCGCTGAAGCTTTCTTT.

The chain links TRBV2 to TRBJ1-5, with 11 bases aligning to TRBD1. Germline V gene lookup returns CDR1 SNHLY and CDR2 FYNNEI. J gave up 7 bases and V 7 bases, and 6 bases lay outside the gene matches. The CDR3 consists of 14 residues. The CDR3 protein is CASKLGQGEQPQHF. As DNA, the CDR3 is TGTGCCAGCAAGTTGGGACAGGGGGAACAGCCCCAGCATTTT.

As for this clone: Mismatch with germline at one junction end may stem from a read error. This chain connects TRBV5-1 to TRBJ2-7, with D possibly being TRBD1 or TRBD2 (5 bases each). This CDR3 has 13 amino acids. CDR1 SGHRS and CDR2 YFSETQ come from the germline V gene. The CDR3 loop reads CASSPGPSSEQYF. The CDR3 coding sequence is TGCGCCAGCAGTCCGGGACCCTCCTCCGAGCAGTACTTC. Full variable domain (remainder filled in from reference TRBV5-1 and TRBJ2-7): KAGVTQTPRYLIKTRGQQVTLSCSPISGHRSVSWYQQTPGQGLQFLFEYFSETQRNKGNFPGRFSGRQFSNSRSEMNVSTLELGDSALYLCASSPGPSSEQYFGPGTRLTVT.

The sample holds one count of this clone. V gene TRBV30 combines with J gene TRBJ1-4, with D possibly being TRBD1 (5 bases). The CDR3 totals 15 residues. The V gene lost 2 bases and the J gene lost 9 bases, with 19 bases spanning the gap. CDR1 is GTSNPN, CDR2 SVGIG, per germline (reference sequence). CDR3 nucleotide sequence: TGTGCCTGGAGTCTCTACAGGCATTCCCGAAAAAAACTGTTTTTT. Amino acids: CAWSLYRHSRKKLFF.

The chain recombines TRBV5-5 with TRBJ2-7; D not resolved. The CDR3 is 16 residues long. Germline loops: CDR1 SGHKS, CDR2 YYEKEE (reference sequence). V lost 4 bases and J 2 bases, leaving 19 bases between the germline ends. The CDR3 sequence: CASSRQLERVAYEQYF. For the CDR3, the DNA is TGTGCCAGCAGCCGGCAGCTCGAACGGGTGGCCTACGAGCAGTACTTC.

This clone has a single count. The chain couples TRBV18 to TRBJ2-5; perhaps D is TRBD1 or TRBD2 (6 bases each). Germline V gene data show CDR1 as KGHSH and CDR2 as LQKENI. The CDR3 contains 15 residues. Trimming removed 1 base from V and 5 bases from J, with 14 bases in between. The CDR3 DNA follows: TGTGCCAGCTCACCACAGGAGGGGGGTCGGGAGACCCAGTACTTC. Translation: CASSPQEGGRETQYF.

The CDR3 sequence: CASSYDRTGNYGYTF. In nucleotides, the CDR3 is TGTGCCAGCAGCTACGATCGGACAGGGAACTATGGCTACACCTTC. The chain carries TRBV7-3 and TRBJ1-2; 8 bases map to TRBD1. Germline values: CDR1 SGHTA, CDR2 FQGTGA. This CDR3 has 15 residues. V lost 4 bases to trimming and J lost 2 bases; unmatched junction nucleotides: 6.

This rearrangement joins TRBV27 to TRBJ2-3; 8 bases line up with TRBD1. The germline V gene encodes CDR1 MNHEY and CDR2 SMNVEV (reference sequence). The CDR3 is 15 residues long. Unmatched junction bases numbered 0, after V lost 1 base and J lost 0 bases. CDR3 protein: CASSLWTGSTDTQYF. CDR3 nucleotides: TGTGCCAGCAGTTTATGGACAGGGAGCACAGATACGCAGTATTTT.

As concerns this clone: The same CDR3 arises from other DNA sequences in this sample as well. CDR3 DNA sequence: TGCGCCAGCAGCTTGGCAGGGGTTGGAAACACCATATATTTT. Encoded protein: CASSLAGVGNTIYF. V and J are TRBV5-1 and TRBJ1-3; weak D call: TRBD1 (6 bases). Per germline, CDR1 SGHRS and CDR2 YFSETQ. V lost 0 bases and J 3 bases, leaving 7 bases between the germline ends. This CDR3 contains 14 residues.

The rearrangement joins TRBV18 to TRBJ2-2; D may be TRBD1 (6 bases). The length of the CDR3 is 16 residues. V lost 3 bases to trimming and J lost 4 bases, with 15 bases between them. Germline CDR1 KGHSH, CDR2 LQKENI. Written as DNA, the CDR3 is TGTGCCAGCTCACCCATACAGCAGGGGAGCACCGGGGAGCTGTTTTTT. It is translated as CASSPIQQGSTGELFF.

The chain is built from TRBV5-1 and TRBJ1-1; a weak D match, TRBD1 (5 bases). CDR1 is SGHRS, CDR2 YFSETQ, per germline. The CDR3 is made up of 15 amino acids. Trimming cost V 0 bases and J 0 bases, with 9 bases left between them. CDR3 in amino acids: CASSLVAGMNTEAFF. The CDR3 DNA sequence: TGCGCCAGCAGCTTGGTTGCAGGGATGAACACTGAAGCTTTCTTT.

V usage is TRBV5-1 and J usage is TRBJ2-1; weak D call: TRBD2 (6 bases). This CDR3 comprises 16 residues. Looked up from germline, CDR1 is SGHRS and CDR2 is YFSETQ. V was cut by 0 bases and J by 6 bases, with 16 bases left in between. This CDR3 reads CASSLGVVVGGNEQFF. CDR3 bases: TGCGCCAGCAGCTTGGGTGTGGTAGTGGGAGGCAATGAGCAGTTCTTC.

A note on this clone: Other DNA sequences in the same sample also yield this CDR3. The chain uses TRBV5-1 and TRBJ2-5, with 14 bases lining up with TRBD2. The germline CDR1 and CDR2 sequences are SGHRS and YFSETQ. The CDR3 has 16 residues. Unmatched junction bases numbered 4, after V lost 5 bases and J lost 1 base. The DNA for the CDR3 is TGCGCCAGCAGTAGCGGACTAGCGGGAGGCCAAGAGACCCAGTACTTC. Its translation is CASSSGLAGGQETQYF. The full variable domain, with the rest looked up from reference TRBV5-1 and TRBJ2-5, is KAGVTQTPRYLIKTRGQQVTLSCSPISGHRSVSWYQQTPGQGLQFLFEYFSETQRNKGNFPGRFSGRQFSNSRSEMNVSTLELGDSALYLCASSSGLAGGQETQYFGPGTRLLVL.

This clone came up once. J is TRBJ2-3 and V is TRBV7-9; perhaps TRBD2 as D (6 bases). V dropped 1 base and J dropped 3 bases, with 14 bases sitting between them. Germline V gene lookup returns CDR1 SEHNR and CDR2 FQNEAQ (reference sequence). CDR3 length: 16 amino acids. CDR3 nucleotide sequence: TGTGCCAGCAGCTTAGGAGCGGAGGGGAGGACAGATACGCAGTATTTT. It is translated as CASSLGAEGRTDTQYF.

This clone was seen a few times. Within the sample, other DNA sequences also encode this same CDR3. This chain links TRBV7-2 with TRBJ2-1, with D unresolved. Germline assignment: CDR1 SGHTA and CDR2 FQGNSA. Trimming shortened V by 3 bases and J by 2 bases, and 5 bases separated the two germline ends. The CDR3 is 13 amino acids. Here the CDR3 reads CASSFTAYNEQFF. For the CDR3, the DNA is TGTGCCAGCAGCTTCACGGCCTACAATGAGCAGTTCTTC.